The source of this TCR beta chain is a study of cytomegalovirus exposure and HLA in healthy donors. Study results and caveats: A missense DCLRE1C variant was associated with V- and J-gene trimming of TCR beta chains in a later analysis, and an independent cohort replicated the association.

The PCR made use of 60 Vbeta and 13 Jbeta primers. The protocol was immunoSEQ multiplex PCR, while the TCRdb copy is restricted to in-frame clones and leaves out a portion. The sample includes about 130,000 clones, roughly 74% of them seen just once. The table lists this clone with a count of one. Antigen: not known. This CDR3 is built from 15 residues. The V gene end was trimmed by 5 bases and the J gene end by 1 base; junction bases not matched to a gene: 7. Germline CDR1 reads MDHEN; CDR2 reads SYDVKM. Sequencing was performed on PBMCs. The chain recombines TRBV28 with TRBJ2-5, with 7 bases identical to TRBD1. The receptor was derived from a male donor in good health and CMV-seronegative. In nucleotides, the CDR3 is TGTGCCAGCAGTCCCCCCGGACAGGTCCAAGAGACCCAGTACTTC. Protein: CASSPPGQVQETQYF.